This T cell receptor beta chain was sequenced in a study of blood T cell repertoires in COVID-19. TCRdb keeps only in-frame clones here, not all; method: immunoSEQ multiplex PCR. The sample comprises some 11,000 clones, 73% of which are singletons, and 30% rests with the top ten. The CDR3 totals 14 residues. V was cut by 4 bases and J by 2 bases, with 12 bases left in between. Germline CDR1 KGHSH, CDR2 LQKENI. Sequences were obtained from peripheral blood. This clonotype was obtained from a human donor in a cohort sampled during active COVID-19. The chain is built from TRBV18 and TRBJ2-7, with D possibly matching TRBD1 (6 bases). The CDR3 coding sequence is TGTGCCAGCTCACAAGGGACAAGCCCCTACGAGCAGTACTTC. Residues: CASSQGTSPYEQYF.